This entry is about one T cell receptor (beta chain). Clones were read by immunoSEQ multiplex PCR, and TCRdb kept only the in-frame ones, dropping some. Here the sample spans around 90,000 clones, about 89% being singletons. The sample comes from a study of control samples from healthy donors and cancer patients. The CDR3 has 15 amino acids. V gave up 5 bases and J gave up 4 bases; unmatched junction bases: 9. Germline CDR1 is SNHLY and CDR2 is FYNNEI. The specimen was blood. This sequence originates from a young man in good health. The chain uses TRBV2 and TRBJ1-1, with 8 bases identical to TRBD1. For the CDR3, the DNA is TGTGCCAGCAGTAAGGACAGGGTGAGAAGCACTGAAGCTTTCTTT. This encodes CASSKDRVRSTEAFF.